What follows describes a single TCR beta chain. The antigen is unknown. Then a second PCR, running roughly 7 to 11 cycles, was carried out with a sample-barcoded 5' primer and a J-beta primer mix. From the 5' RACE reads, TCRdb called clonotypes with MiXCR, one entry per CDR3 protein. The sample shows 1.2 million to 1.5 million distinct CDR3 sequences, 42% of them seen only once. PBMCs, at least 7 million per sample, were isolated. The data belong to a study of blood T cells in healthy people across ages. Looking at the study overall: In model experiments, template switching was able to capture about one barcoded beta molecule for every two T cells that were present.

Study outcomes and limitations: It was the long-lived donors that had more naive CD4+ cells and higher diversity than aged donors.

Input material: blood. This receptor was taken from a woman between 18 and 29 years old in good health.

As DNA, the CDR3 is TGTGCCAGCAGTTTATACGGTGGGGGAAATGGCTACACCTTC. It translates to CASSLYGGGNGYTF. The chain is built from TRBV28 and TRBJ1-2; possibly TRBD1 for D (5 bases). The germline V and J ends were trimmed by 1 base and 6 bases, with 12 bases remaining between them. This CDR3 is 14 amino acids long. The germline V gene has CDR1 MDHEN and CDR2 SYDVKM.